This T cell receptor beta chain stems from a study of breast tumors, draining lymph nodes, adjacent tissues. Overall study findings and caveats: Tumors had less TCR diversity than lymph nodes, more than nontumor tissue.

Axillary draining lymph nodes of breast cancer patients supplied the node samples. This clonotype is hyperexpanded (1% or more) by share. Its antigen is unidentified. TCRdb called the multiplex PCR reads again in MiXCR, with one record for every CDR3 protein. The sample has some 110,000 distinct CDR3 sequences; roughly 33% are singletons. Per germline, CDR1 SQVTM and CDR2 ANQGSEA. Trimming took off 0 bases at V and 8 bases at J, with 13 bases between the two ends. This CDR3 comprises 13 residues. The chain links TRBV29-1 to TRBJ1-2; D gene uncertain. The specimen was axillary lymph node tissue. The clonotype was recovered from a female donor with breast cancer. Some clones in this sample may be carry-over from other donors' samples. The CDR3 region has the DNA TGCAGCGTTGAAGATTTGGGATTACAAGGCTACACCTTC. Its translation: CSVEDLGLQGYTF.